These 2 T cell receptor beta chains came from one sample sequenced in a study of T cell responses to AZD1222 COVID-19 vaccine. Clones were read by immunoSEQ multiplex PCR, and TCRdb kept only the in-frame ones, dropping some. The sample lists 120,000 or so clones, 80% to 90% occurring once. This material consisted of peripheral blood, taken 28 days after the second AZD1222 dose. The source is an adult who received the AZD1222 COVID-19 vaccine.

The J gene is TRBJ2-3, the V gene TRBV4-1, with D unclear. The CDR3 runs 15 residues. V shed 4 bases and J shed 3 bases, with 14 bases lying between them. Germline V gene sequence: CDR1 MGHRA, CDR2 YSYEKL. CDR3 protein: CASSPPELETDTQYF. The CDR3 bases are TGCGCCAGCAGCCCGCCTGAGCTAGAAACAGATACGCAGTATTTT.

The genes are TRBV24-1 and TRBJ2-1, with D unclear. Trimming took off 4 bases at V and 6 bases at J, with 9 bases between the two ends. The CDR3 runs to 13 residues. CDR1 and CDR2 (germline): KGHDR, SFDVKD. The CDR3, as DNA: TGTGCCACCAGTGACTCCTCTGTCAATGAGCAGTTCTTC. The encoded protein is CATSDSSVNEQFF.